The sequence of this T cell receptor beta chain was determined in a study of T cell repertoires in cytomegalovirus infection (dated 2019 in TCRdb). Looking at the study overall: Because public TCR beta signatures pointed to carriage of CMV infection together with the matching HLA type, the HLA type of each donor mattered for the analysis.

This clonotype came up many times. Its antigen remains undetermined. No base quality values were provided; no much bigger clone lies one nucleotide off. The listed sequencing device is Illumina HiSeq 1500. Using fastp trimming at Q25 and MiXCR clonotype assembly, TCRdb reanalyzed the public sequencing data and kept in-frame beta chains. Each CDR3 protein gets just one entry, which takes the most common genes and DNA from the rows behind it. A total of about 360,000 distinct CDR3 sequences appear in this sample, about a sixth of them only once. The top ten constitute roughly 9% of the sample. What the work shows at the level of the full study, not this receptor alone: The ex vivo response was dominated by HLA-C-restricted CMV-specific TCR beta clonotypes, and the single most frequent clonotype in two of eight donors was supplied by these HLA-C-restricted clonotypes. In both this cohort and an independent cohort of a few hundred donors, the cumulative frequency of public TCR beta family members distinguished carriers of CMV infection plus the relevant HLA type.

The sequenced material came from PBMCs. The clonotype comes from a human donor in good health (CMV status not recorded). Some clones in this sample may be carry-over from other donors' samples.

The DNA sequence is as follows: TGCGCCAGCACAGGGACAACTTCCAGCGGGAATACGCAGTATTTT. Translation gives CASTGTTSSGNTQYF. The chain employs TRBV5-1 and TRBJ2-3; TRBD2 is a possible D gene, resting on 7 matching bases. The junction shows trimming of 6 bases on V and 7 bases on J, plus 21 bases between the germline ends. The CDR3 starts with the cysteine, ends with the phenylalanine, and has 15 residues. Left in the record is the CDR3 DNA by itself, 45 bases read in frame from the first base. CDR1 and CDR2 were assigned from the germline V gene as SGHRS and YFSETQ.